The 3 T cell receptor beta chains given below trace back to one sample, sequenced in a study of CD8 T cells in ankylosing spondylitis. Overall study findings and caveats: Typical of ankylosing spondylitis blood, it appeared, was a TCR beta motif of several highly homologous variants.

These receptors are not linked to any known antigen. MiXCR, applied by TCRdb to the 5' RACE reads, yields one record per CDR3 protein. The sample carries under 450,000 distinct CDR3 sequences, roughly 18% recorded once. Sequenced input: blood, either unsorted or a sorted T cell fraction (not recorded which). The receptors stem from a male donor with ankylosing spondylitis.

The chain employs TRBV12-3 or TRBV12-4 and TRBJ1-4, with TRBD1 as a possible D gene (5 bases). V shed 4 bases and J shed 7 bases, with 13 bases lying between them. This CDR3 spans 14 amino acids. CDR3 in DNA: TGTGCCAGCAGTTCCTCGGCAGGGACTGAAAAACTGTTTTTT. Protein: CASSSSAGTEKLFF.

Written as DNA, the CDR3 is TGCAGTGCTAGAGCACAGGGGGGCGGCTACACCTTC. This translates into CSARAQGGGYTF. This chain connects TRBV20-1 to TRBJ1-2, with TRBD1 matching over 8 bases. Germline CDR1 DFQATT, CDR2 SNEGSKA (reference sequence). Trimming took 1 base from V and 8 from J; bases not matched to a gene: 3. The CDR3 spans 12 residues.

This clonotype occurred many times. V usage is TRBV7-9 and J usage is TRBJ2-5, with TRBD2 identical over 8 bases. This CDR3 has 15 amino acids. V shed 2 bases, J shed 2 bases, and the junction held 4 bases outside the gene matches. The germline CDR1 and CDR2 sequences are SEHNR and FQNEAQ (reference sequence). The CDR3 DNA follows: TGTGCCAGCAGCTTATGGCCGGGAGGGCAAGAGACCCAGTACTTC. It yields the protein CASSLWPGGQETQYF.